What follows are 12 T cell receptor beta chains derived from one specimen sequenced in a study of T cell responses to AZD1222 COVID-19 vaccine. The method was immunoSEQ multiplex PCR; TCRdb's version includes in-frame clones alone and lacks a portion of them. Seen here are about 84,000 clones, 70% to 90% observed once, and the top ten hold 9.5% to 13%. Sequenced here: peripheral blood, sampled 28 days after the second AZD1222 dose. These TCRs come from an adult who received the AZD1222 COVID-19 vaccine.

The chain links TRBV9 to TRBJ1-2; no clear D gene. CDR1 is SGDLS and CDR2 is YYNGEE in the germline V gene. CDR3 length equals 14 residues. Trimming stripped 4 bases from V and 4 bases from J, with 14 bases between. CDR3 sequence reads: CASSSQRSPYGYTF. The DNA for the CDR3 is TGTGCCAGCAGCTCTCAGCGTTCGCCCTATGGCTACACCTTC. The full variable domain, in which reference TRBV9 and TRBJ1-2 provide the parts outside the CDR3, is DSGVTQTPKHLITATGQRVTLRCSPRSGDLSVYWYQQSLDQGLQFLIQYYNGEERAKGNILERFSAQQFPDLHSELNLSSLELGDSALYFCASSSQRSPYGYTFGSGTRLTVV.

This clone is a singleton in its sample. The chain combines TRBV5-1 with TRBJ1-3; D remains unclear. CDR3 length: 15 residues. Germline V gene sequence: CDR1 SGHRS, CDR2 YFSETQ. V lost 2 bases and J lost 2, with 11 bases in between. CDR3 amino acids: CASSFGRSTGNTIYF. The DNA for the CDR3 is TGCGCCAGCAGCTTCGGCAGGAGCACTGGAAACACCATATATTTT.

This chain connects TRBV10-3 to TRBJ2-2, with D unresolved. From germline, CDR1 is ENHRY and CDR2 SYGVKD. The CDR3 totals 16 residues. Trimming pared 3 bases from V and 6 bases from J, leaving 17 bases between. CDR3 loop: CAISDLAGLRAGELFF. DNA of the CDR3: TGTGCCATCAGTGATCTGGCAGGATTAAGAGCCGGGGAGCTGTTTTTT.

V gene TRBV11-2 combines with J gene TRBJ1-2, with D possibly TRBD1 on 6 matching bases. V was trimmed by 1 base and J by 5 bases, leaving 26 bases between them. Germline V CDR1 and CDR2: SGHAT, FQNNGV. This CDR3 is built from 19 residues. The CDR3 coding sequence is TGTGCCAGCAGCTTAGTCCCCGCGTCGTCTGGGGGCGCGGGATATGGCTACACCTTC. This codes for CASSLVPASSGGAGYGYTF.

This clone showed up just a few times. The genes are TRBV25-1 and TRBJ1-4, with 7 bases matching TRBD1. CDR1 is MGHDK and CDR2 is SYGVNS in the germline V gene. The CDR3 contains 15 residues. The junction had 4 bases not matched to a gene; V was cut back by 3 bases and J by 3 bases. CDR3 region: CASSESGQPNEKLFF. In DNA form, the CDR3 reads TGTGCCAGCAGTGAGTCGGGACAGCCTAATGAAAAACTGTTTTTT.

This chain links TRBV4-2 with TRBJ1-2; D remains unclear. This CDR3 is built from 14 residues. Looked up from germline, CDR1 is LGHNA and CDR2 is YNFKEQ. The V gene lost 6 bases and the J gene lost 0 bases, with 11 bases spanning the gap. CDR3 nucleotides: TGTGCCAGCAGGAAGGGAGAAGCTAACTATGGCTACACCTTC. Protein: CASRKGEANYGYTF.

This clone occurred once. The chain combines TRBV3-1 (or the pseudogene TRBV3-2) with TRBJ2-7; unclear D gene. Germline V gene data show CDR1 as LGHDT and CDR2 as YNNKEL (reference sequence). The CDR3 runs to 14 residues. V lost 2 bases and J lost 6, with 14 bases in between. The CDR3 bases are TGTGCCAGCAGCCAAAATTCCTACTCAGGCGAGCAGTACTTC. Its translation is CASSQNSYSGEQYF.

This chain uses TRBV6-2 or TRBV6-3 with TRBJ1-2, with D possibly being TRBD1 (5 bases). Germline values: CDR1 MNHEY, CDR2 SVGEGT. This CDR3 region has 14 residues. V was shortened by 3 bases and J by 8 bases, with 16 bases between the two germline ends. CDR3: CASSYSAVGVGYTF. The CDR3 region has the DNA TGTGCCAGCAGTTATTCGGCAGTGGGGGTCGGCTACACCTTC.

This clone was counted between two and nine times. V is TRBV19 and J is TRBJ1-1; 8 bases are a match to TRBD1. The CDR3 covers 13 residues. The V gene's germline CDR1 is LNHDA and CDR2 SQIVND (reference sequence). Trimming at V came to 10 bases and at J to 3 bases, leaving 7 bases not matched to a gene. DNA of the CDR3: TGTGCCACTGTGACAGGGGTATACACTGAAGCTTTCTTT. Translation gives CATVTGVYTEAFF.

This CDR3 is CASSQRAGGNTGELFF. DNA for the CDR3: TGCGCCAGCAGCCAACGAGCGGGGGGGAACACCGGGGAGCTGTTTTTT. The chain carries TRBV4-3 and TRBJ2-2; 9 bases are shared with TRBD2. J was trimmed by 1 base and V by 2 bases; bases with no gene match: 2. CDR1 is LGHNA and CDR2 is YSLEER in the germline V gene. The CDR3 is made up of 16 amino acids.

The chain has TRBV7-2 and TRBJ2-5; the D gene is possibly TRBD1 (5 bases). This CDR3 spans 16 amino acids. V was clipped by 5 bases and J by 5 bases, with 21 bases between them. Germline V CDR1 and CDR2: SGHTA, FQGNSA. The CDR3 bases are TGTGCCAGCAGCCCCCCGATAGGGGCGCCCAGGGAGACCCAGTACTTC. It specifies CASSPPIGAPRETQYF.

This clone showed up just once. The chain employs TRBV28 and TRBJ2-3, with no clear D. V gave up 7 bases and J gave up 0 bases, with 8 bases separating them. CDR3 length: 13 residues. Germline CDR1 and CDR2: MDHEN and SYDVKM. The CDR3 nucleotides read TGTGCCAGCAAAACACTTAGCACAGATACGCAGTATTTT. Its protein product is CASKTLSTDTQYF. Full variable domain (remainder filled in from reference TRBV28 and TRBJ2-3): DVKVTQSSRYLVKRTGEKVFLECVQDMDHENMFWYRQDPGLGLRLIYFSYDVKMKEKGDIPEGYSVSREKKERFSLILESASTNQTSMYLCASKTLSTDTQYFGPGTRLTVL.